The sequence of this T cell receptor (beta chain) was determined in a study of tumor-infiltrating lymphocytes in localized non-small cell lung cancer. Remarks on this clone: The antigen is not known. One end of the junction does not line up with germline, which may come from a read error.

General study results and limits: Only some patients had TCR sequencing, depending on available tissue. Technical variation could not be separated from intratumor heterogeneity here. Recurrence-free survival showed no association with tumor T-cell fraction. Tumors had more T cell infiltration than uninvolved lung, per TCRbeta sequencing and CD3 counts.

Profiling relied on immunoSEQ multiplex PCR, and the TCRdb table lists in-frame clones only, not all of them. The sample lists 15,000 to 16,000 clones, roughly two thirds seen once, with around 6.1% in the top ten. CDR3 length: 13 residues. Per germline, CDR1 MNHNS and CDR2 SASEGT. The receptor was derived from a human donor with non-small cell lung cancer. Sequencing was done on a sample of lung tumor tissue. V is TRBV6-1 and J is TRBJ2-7; D is undetermined. In DNA form, the CDR3 reads TGTGCCAGCAGAGAAGGGTCTCTCTACGAGCAGTACTTC. This translates into CASREGSLYEQYF.